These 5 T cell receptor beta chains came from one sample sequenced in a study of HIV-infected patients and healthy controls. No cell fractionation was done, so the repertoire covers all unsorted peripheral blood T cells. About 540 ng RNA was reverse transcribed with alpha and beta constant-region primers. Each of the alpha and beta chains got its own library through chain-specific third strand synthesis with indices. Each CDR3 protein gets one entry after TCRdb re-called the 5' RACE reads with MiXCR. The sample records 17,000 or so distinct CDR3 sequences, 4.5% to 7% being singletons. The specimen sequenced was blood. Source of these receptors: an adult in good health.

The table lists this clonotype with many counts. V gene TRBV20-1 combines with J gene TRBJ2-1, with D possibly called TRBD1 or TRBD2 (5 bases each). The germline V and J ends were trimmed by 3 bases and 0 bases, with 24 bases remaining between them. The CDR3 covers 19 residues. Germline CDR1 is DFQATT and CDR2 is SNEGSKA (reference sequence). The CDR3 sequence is CSASPHPNLGAISYNEQFF. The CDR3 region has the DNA TGCAGTGCTAGCCCGCACCCAAACCTCGGGGCGATCTCCTACAATGAGCAGTTCTTC.

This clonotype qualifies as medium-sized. As DNA, the CDR3 is TGTGCCAGCTCACCCCAGGGGAGGGGGAACACTGAAGCTTTCTTT. It encodes CASSPQGRGNTEAFF. The chain has TRBV18 and TRBJ1-1, with D perhaps matching TRBD1 (6 bases). Germline-derived CDR1 and CDR2 are KGHSH and LQKENI. The V end was cut by 3 bases, the J end by 1 base, with 12 bases between. The CDR3 consists of 15 residues.

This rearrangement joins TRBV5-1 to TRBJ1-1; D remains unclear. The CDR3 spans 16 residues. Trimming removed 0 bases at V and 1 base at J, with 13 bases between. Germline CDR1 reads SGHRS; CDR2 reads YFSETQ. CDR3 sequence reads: CASSLETDFWNTEAFF. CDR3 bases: TGCGCCAGCAGCTTGGAAACTGACTTCTGGAACACTGAAGCTTTCTTT. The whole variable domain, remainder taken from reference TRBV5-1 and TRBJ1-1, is KAGVTQTPRYLIKTRGQQVTLSCSPISGHRSVSWYQQTPGQGLQFLFEYFSETQRNKGNFPGRFSGRQFSNSRSEMNVSTLELGDSALYLCASSLETDFWNTEAFFGQGTRLTVV.

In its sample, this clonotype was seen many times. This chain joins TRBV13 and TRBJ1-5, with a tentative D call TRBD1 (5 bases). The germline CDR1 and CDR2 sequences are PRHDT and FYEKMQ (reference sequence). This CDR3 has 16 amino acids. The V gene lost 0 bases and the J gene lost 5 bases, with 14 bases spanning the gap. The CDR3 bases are TGTGCCAGCAGCTTAGGCCTTTCAAGGGGCCATCAGCCCCAGCATTTT. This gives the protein CASSLGLSRGHQPQHF. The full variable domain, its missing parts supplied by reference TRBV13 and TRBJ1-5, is AAGVIQSPRHLIKEKRETATLKCYPIPRHDTVYWYQQGPGQDPQFLISFYEKMQSDKGSIPDRFSAQQFSDYHSELNMSSLELGDSALYFCASSLGLSRGHQPQHFGDGTRLSIL.

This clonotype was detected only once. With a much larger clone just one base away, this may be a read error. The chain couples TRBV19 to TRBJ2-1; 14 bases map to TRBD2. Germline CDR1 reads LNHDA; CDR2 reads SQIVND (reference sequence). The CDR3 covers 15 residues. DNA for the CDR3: TGTGCCAGTAGTATGGGACTAGCGGGAGACAATGAGCAGCTCTTC. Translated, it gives CASSMGLAGDNEQLF.